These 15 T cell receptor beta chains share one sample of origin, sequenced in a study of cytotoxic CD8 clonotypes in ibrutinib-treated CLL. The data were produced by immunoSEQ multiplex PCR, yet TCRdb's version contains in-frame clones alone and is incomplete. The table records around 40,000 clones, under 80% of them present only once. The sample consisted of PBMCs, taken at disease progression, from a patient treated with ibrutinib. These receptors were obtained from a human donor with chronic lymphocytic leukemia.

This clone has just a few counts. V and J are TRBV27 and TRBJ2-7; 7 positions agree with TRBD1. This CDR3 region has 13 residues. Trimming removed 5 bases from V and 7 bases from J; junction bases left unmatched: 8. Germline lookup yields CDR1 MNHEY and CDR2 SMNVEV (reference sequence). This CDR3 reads CASSKQGSDEQYF. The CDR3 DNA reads TGTGCCAGCAGTAAACAGGGGAGTGATGAGCAGTACTTC.

CDR3 amino acids: CASSDIGTQGSYEQYF. The CDR3 bases are TGTGCCAGCAGTGATATCGGAACACAGGGGTCCTACGAGCAGTACTTC. V and J are TRBV6-1 and TRBJ2-7; 7 positions match TRBD1. Unmatched junction bases numbered 9, after V lost 3 bases and J lost 1 base. Germline CDR1 reads MNHNS; CDR2 reads SASEGT. This CDR3 has 16 residues.

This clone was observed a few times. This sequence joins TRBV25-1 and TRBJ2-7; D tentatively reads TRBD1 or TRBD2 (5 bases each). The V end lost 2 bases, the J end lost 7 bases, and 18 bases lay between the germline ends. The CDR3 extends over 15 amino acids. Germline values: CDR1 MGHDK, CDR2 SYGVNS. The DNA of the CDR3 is TGTGCCAGCAGTGAACTCCAGGGAGTTTTGGGTGAGCAGTACTTC. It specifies CASSELQGVLGEQYF.

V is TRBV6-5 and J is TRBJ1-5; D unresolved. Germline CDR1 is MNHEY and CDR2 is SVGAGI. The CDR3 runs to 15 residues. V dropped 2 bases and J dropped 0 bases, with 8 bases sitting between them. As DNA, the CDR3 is TGTGCCAGCAGTTACGATCGGGGTAGCAATCAGCCCCAGCATTTT. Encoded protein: CASSYDRGSNQPQHF.

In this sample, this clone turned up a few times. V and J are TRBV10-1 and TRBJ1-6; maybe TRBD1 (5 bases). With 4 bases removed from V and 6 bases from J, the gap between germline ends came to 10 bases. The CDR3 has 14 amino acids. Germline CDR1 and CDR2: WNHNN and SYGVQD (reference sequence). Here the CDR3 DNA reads TGCGCCAGCAGTGCGGGGCTTGGTAATTCACCCCTCCACTTT. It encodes CASSAGLGNSPLHF.

CDR3 sequence reads: CASTGRTGSDGYTF. CDR3 nucleotide sequence: TGTGCCAGCACAGGCAGGACGGGTAGCGATGGCTACACCTTC. The chain is built from TRBV2 and TRBJ1-2; D remains ambiguous. The CDR3 is made up of 14 amino acids. The ends were cut back, 7 bases at V and 6 bases at J, with 18 bases in the middle. Germline V gives CDR1 SNHLY, CDR2 FYNNEI.

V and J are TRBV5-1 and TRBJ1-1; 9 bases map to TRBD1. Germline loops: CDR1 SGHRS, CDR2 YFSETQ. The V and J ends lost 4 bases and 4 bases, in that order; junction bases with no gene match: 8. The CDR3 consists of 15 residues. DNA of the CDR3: TGCGCCAGCAGCGCTTATGGACAGGGGAGCACTGAAGCTTTCTTT. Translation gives CASSAYGQGSTEAFF.

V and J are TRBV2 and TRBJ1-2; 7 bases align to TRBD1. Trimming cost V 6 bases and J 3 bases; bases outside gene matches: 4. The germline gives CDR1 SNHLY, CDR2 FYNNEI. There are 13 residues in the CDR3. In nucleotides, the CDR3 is TGTGCCAGCAGGGGGGACAGCGACTATGGCTACACCTTC. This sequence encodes CASRGDSDYGYTF.

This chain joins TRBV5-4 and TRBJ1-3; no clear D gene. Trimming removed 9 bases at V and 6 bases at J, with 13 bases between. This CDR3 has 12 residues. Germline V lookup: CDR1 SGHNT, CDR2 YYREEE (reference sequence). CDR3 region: CATGTSPNTIYF. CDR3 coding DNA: TGTGCCACCGGAACCAGCCCAAACACCATATATTTT.

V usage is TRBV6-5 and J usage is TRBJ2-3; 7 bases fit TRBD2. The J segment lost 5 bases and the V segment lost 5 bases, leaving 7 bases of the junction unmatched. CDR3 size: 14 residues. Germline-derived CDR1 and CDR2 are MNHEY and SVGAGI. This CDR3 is CASSLWGGKDTQYF. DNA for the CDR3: TGTGCCAGCAGTCTTTGGGGGGGGAAAGATACGCAGTATTTT.

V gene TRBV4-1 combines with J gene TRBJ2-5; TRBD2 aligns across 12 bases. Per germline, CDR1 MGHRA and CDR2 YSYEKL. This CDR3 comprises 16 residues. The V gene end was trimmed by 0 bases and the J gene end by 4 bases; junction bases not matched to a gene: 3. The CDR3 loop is CASSQDWGLAGETQYF. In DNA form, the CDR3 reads TGCGCCAGCAGCCAAGATTGGGGACTAGCGGGAGAGACCCAGTACTTC.

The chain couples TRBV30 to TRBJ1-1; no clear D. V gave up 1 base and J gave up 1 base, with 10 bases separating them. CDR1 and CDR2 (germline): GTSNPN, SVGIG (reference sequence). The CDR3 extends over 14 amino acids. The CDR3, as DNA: TGTGCCTGGAGTGGGGTTCGGGCGAACACTGAAGCTTTCTTT. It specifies CAWSGVRANTEAFF.

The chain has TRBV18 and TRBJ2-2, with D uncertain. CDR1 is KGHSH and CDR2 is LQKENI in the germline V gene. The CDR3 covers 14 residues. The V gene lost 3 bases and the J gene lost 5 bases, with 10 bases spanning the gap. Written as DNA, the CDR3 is TGTGCCAGCTCACCCCTACAGACTACCGGGGAGCTGTTTTTT. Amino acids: CASSPLQTTGELFF.

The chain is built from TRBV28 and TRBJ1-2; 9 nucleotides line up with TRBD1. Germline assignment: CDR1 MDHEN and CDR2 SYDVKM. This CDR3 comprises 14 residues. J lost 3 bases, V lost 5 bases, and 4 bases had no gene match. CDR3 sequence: CASSRQGEDYGYTF. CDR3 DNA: TGTGCCAGCAGTCGACAGGGGGAAGACTATGGCTACACCTTC.

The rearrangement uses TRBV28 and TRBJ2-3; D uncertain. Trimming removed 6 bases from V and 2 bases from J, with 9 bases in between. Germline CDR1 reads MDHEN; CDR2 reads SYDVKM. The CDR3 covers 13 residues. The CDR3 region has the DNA TGTGCCAGCAGAAAAGACTTCACAGATACGCAGTATTTT. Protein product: CASRKDFTDTQYF. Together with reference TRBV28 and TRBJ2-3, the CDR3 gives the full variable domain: DVKVTQSSRYLVKRTGEKVFLECVQDMDHENMFWYRQDPGLGLRLIYFSYDVKMKEKGDIPEGYSVSREKKERFSLILESASTNQTSMYLCASRKDFTDTQYFGPGTRLTVL.